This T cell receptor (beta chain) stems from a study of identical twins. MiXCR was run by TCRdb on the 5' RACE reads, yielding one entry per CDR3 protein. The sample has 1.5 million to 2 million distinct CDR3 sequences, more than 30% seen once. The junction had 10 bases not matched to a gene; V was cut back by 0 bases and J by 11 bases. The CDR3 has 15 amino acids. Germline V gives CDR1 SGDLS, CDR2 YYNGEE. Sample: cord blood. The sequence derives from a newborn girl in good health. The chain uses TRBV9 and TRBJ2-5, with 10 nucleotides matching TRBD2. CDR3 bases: TGTGCCAGCAGCGTAGAACCTAGCGGGAGCAATGAGCAGTACTTC. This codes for CASSVEPSGSNEQYF.